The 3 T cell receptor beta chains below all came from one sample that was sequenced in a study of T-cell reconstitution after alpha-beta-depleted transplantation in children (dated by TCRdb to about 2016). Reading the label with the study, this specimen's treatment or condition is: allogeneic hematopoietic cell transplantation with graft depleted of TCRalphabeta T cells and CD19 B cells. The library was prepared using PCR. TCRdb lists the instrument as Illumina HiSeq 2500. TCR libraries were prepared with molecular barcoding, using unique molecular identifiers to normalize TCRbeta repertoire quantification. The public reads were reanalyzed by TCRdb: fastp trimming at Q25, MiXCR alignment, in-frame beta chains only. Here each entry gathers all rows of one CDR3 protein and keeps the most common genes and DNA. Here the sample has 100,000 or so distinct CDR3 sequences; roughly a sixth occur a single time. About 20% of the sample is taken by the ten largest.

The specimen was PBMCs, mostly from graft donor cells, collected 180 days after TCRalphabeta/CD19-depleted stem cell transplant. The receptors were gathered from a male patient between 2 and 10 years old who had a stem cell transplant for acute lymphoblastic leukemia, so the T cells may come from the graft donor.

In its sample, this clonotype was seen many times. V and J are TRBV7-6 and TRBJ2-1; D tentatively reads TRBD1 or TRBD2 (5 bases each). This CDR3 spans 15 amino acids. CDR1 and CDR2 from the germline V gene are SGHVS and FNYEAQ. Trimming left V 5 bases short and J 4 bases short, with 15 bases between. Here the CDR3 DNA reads TGTGCCAGCAGCCCGGGGCCGATCGAGTACAATGAGCAGTTCTTC. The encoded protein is CASSPGPIEYNEQFF.

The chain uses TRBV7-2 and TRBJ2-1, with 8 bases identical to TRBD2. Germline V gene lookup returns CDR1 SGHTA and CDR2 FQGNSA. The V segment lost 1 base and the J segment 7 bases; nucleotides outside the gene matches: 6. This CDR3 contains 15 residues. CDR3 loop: CASSLVSGIGNEQFF. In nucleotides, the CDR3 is TGTGCCAGCAGCTTAGTTAGCGGGATTGGGAATGAGCAGTTCTTC.

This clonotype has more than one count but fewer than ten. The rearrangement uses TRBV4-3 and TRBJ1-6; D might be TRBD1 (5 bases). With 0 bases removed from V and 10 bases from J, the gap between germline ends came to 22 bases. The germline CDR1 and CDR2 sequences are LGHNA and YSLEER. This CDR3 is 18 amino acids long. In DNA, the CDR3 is TGCGCCAGCAGCCAAGATCTTGTTACCGGGACCCTGGGGTCACCCCTCCACTTT. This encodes CASSQDLVTGTLGSPLHF.